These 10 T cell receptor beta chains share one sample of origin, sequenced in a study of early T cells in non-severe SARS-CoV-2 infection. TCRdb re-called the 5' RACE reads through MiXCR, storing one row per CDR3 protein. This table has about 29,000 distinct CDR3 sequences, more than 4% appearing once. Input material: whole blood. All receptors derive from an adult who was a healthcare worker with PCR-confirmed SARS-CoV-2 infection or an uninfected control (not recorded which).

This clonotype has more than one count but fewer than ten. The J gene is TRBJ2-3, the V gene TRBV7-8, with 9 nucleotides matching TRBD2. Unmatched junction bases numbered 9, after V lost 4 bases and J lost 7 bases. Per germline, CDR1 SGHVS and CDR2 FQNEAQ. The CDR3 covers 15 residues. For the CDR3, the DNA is TGTGCCAGCAGCTCCCGGCTAGCGGGGTCAAATACGCAGTATTTT. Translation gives CASSSRLAGSNTQYF.

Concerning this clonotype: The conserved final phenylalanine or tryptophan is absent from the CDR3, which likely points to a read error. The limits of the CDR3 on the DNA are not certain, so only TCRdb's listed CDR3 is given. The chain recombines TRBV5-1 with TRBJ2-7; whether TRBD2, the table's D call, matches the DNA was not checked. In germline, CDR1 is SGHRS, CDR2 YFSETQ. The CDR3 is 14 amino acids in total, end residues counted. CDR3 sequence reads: CASSLGLDHTRAVL.

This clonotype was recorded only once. The CDR3 protein is CASSLGLAIDEQFF. DNA of the CDR3: TGCGCCAGCAGCCTGGGACTAGCGATCGATGAGCAGTTCTTC. The V call is TRBV5-1, the J call TRBJ2-1; 10 positions match TRBD2. Germline CDR1 SGHRS, CDR2 YFSETQ. After removal of 4 bases from V and 8 bases from J, the junction contained 6 bases not matched to a gene. The CDR3 covers 14 residues.

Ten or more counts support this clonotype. CDR3 protein: CASSPRDIQGEKLFF. For the CDR3, the DNA is TGTGCCAGCAGCCCCCGGGACATCCAGGGCGAAAAACTGTTTTTT. This chain joins TRBV7-9 and TRBJ1-4; maybe TRBD1 (6 bases). Germline V gene data show CDR1 as SEHNR and CDR2 as FQNEAQ (reference sequence). This CDR3 contains 15 residues. V was cut by 5 bases and J by 8 bases, with 18 bases left in between.

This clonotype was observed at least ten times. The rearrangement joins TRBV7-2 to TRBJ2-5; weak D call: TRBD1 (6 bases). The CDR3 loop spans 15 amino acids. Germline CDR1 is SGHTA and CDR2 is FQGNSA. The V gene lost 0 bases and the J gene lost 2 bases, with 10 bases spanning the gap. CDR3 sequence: CASSLALGQQETQYF. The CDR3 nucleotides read TGTGCCAGCAGCTTAGCCCTTGGACAGCAAGAGACCCAGTACTTC.

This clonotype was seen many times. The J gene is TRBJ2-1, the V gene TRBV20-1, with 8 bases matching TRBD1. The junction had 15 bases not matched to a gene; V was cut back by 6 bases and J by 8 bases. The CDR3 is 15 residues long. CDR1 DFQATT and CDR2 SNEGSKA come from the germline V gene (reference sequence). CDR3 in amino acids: CSAQGGRGLSDEQFF. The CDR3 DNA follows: TGCAGTGCCCAGGGAGGCAGGGGGCTTTCGGATGAGCAGTTCTTC.

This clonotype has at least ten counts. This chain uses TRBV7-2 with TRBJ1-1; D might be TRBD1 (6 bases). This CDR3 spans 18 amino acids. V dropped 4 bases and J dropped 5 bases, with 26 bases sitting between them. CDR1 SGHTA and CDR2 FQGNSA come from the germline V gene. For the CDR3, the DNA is TGTGCCAGCAGCTCAACGGTAAATACAGGGCCTGTGGGGACTGAAGCTTTCTTT. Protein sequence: CASSSTVNTGPVGTEAFF.

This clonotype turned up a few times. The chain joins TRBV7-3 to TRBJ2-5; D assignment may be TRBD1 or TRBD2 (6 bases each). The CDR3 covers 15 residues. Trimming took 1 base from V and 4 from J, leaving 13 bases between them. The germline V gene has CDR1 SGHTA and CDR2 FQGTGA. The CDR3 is CASSLRLGGRETQYF. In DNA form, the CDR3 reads TGTGCCAGCAGCTTAAGATTGGGGGGCAGAGAGACCCAGTACTTC.

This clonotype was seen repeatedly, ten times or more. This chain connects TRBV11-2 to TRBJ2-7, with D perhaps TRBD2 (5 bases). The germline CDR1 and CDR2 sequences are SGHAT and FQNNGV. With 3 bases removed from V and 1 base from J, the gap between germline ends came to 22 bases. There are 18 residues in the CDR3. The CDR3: CASSLFGGGPGLSYEQYF. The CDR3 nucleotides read TGTGCCAGCAGCTTGTTTGGTGGAGGCCCAGGCCTATCCTACGAGCAGTACTTC.

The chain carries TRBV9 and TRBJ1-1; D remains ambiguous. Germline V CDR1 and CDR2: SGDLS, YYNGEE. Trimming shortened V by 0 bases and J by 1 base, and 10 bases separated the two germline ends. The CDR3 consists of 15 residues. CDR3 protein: CASSVGVWQNTEAFF. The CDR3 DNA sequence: TGTGCCAGCAGCGTAGGGGTTTGGCAGAACACTGAAGCTTTCTTT.